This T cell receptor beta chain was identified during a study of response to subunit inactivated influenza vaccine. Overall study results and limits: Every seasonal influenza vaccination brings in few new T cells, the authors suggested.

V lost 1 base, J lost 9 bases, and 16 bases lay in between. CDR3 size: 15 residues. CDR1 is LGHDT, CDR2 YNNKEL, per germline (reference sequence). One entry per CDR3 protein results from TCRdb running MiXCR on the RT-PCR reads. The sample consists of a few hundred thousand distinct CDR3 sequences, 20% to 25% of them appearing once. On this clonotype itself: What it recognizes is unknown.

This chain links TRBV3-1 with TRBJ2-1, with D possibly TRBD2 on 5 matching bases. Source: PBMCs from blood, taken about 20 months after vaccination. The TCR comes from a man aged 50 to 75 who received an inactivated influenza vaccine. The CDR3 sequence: CASSQVVDFEGEQFF. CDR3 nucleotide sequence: TGTGCCAGCAGCCAAGTCGTGGACTTCGAGGGTGAGCAGTTCTTC.